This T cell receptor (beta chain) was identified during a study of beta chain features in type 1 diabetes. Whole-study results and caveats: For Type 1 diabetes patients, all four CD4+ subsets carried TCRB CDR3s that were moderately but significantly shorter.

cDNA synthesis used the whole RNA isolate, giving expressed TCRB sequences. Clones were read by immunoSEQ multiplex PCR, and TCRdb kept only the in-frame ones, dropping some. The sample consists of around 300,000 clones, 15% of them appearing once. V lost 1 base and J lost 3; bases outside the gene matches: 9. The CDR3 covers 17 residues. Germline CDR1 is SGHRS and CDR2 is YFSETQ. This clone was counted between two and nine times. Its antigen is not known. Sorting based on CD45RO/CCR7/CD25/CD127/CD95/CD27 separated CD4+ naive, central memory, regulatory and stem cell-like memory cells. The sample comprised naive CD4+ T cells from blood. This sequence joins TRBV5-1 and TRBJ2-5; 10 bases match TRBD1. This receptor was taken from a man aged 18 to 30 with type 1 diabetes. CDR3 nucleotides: TGCGCCAGCAGCTTGCCGAGCGACAGGGGGCAAAAAGAGACCCAGTACTTC. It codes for CASSLPSDRGQKETQYF.